Listed below are T cell receptor beta chains from one sample, sequenced in a study of read filtering for tumor transcriptome and immune sequencing. TCRdb re-derived calls from the reads in MiXCR, one entry per CDR3 protein. The sample holds tens of thousands of distinct CDR3 sequences, approximately 14% seen once. The sample comprised a population of CD138-negative cells sorted from bone marrow. Receptors originate from a donor aged 40 or over with multiple myeloma. Each CDR3 is given with its conserved first and last residue. D genes are given only for firm matches. The size field is filled for only some rows; it gives once, few, many or a size class.

TRBV10-3,many,TRBJ2-6,TRBD1,CAISDLGDSSVVLTF,TGTGCCATCAGTGATTTGGGGGACAGTTCCGTCGTCCTGACTTTC
TRBV11-2,many,TRBJ1-5,TRBD1,CASSSQDRVFNQPQHF,TGTGCCAGCAGCTCCCAAGACAGGGTATTCAATCAGCCCCAGCATTTT
TRBV10-1,many,TRBJ2-1,NA,CASSGHPGLLNEQFF,TGCGCCAGCAGTGGTCATCCCGGACTACTCAATGAGCAGTTCTTC
TRBV27,NA,TRBJ2-5,TRBD2,CASSRTSSRQETQYF,TGTGCCAGCAGCCGGACTAGCAGCAGACAAGAGACCCAGTACTTC
TRBV10-3,many,TRBJ2-1,TRBD2,CAIRGGGSGKARGFSYNEQFF,TGTGCCATCAGAGGGGGGGGTAGCGGGAAAGCCCGTGGGTTCTCCTACAATGAGCAGTTCTTC
TRBV20-1,many,TRBJ2-3,TRBD2,CSAPAGESITDTQYF,TGCAGTGCTCCAGCGGGAGAATCCATCACAGATACGCAGTATTTT
TRBV6-5,many,TRBJ2-5,TRBD2,CASSTGLAGVQETQYF,TGTGCCAGCAGCACGGGACTAGCGGGAGTCCAAGAGACCCAGTACTTC
TRBV7-8,many,TRBJ1-5,NA,CASSSTTDQPQHF,TGTGCCAGCAGTTCTACGACCGATCAGCCCCAGCATTTT
TRBV24-1,many,TRBJ2-1,TRBD2,CATSDFLGLAGVHEQFF,TGTGCCACCAGTGATTTCTTGGGACTAGCGGGAGTGCATGAGCAGTTCTTC
TRBV19,many,TRBJ2-1,TRBD2,CASSLGGEEYNEQFF,TGTGCCAGTAGCTTGGGGGGGGAGGAATACAATGAGCAGTTCTTC
TRBV20-1,many,TRBJ1-5,NA,CSARDLADTYSNQPQHF,TGCAGTGCTAGAGATTTGGCGGACACTTATAGCAATCAGCCCCAGCATTTT
TRBV5-4,many,TRBJ2-5,TRBD2,CASSFRLAGSETQYF,TGTGCCAGCAGCTTTCGACTAGCGGGTTCAGAGACCCAGTACTTC
TRBV29-1,NA,TRBJ2-1,TRBD2,CSVSPSGKNGQFF,TGCAGCGTCAGCCCTAGCGGGAAAAATGGGCAGTTCTTC
TRBV12-3/TRBV12-4,many,TRBJ2-5,NA,CASSLPPETQYF,TGTGCCAGCAGTTTACCTCCAGAGACCCAGTACTTC
TRBV6-5,few,TRBJ2-7,NA,CASSYAQAYEQYF,TGTGCCAGCAGTTACGCACAGGCCTACGAGCAGTACTTC
TRBV9,many,TRBJ2-6,NA,CASSVRTADSGANVLTF,TGTGCCAGCAGCGTTCGGACAGCGGACTCTGGGGCCAACGTCCTGACTTTC
TRBV9,NA,TRBJ2-3,NA,CASSVQPSTDTQYF,TGTGCCAGCAGCGTACAACCTAGCACAGATACGCAGTATTTT
TRBV6-6,many,TRBJ2-7,NA,CASSYRSNEQYF,TGTGCCAGCAGTTATCGGTCTAACGAGCAGTACTTC
TRBV7-2,many,TRBJ2-1,NA,CASSLKLEYNEQFF,TGTGCCAGCAGCTTAAAACTGGAGTACAATGAGCAGTTCTTC
TRBV30,many,TRBJ1-5,NA,CAWKKGRNQPQHF,TGTGCCTGGAAAAAGGGGAGGAATCAGCCCCAGCATTTT
TRBV30,many,TRBJ1-2,NA,CAWSSGQNYGYTF,TGTGCCTGGAGTAGTGGACAGAACTATGGCTACACCTTC
TRBV29-1,many,TRBJ2-7,NA,CSVGQFSYEQYF,TGCAGCGTTGGACAGTTCTCCTACGAGCAGTACTTC
TRBV19,many,TRBJ2-7,NA,CASTPDGLPNEEQYF,TGTGCCAGTACTCCAGACGGACTCCCCAATGAGGAGCAGTACTTC
TRBV20-1,large,TRBJ2-5,NA,CSDGHYEETQYF,TGCAGTGATGGACACTACGAAGAGACCCAGTACTTC
TRBV5-1,many,TRBJ2-1,TRBD2,CASSPKSGRAYEQFF,TGCGCCAGCAGCCCCAAAAGCGGGAGGGCCTATGAGCAGTTCTTC
TRBV18,many,TRBJ2-5,NA,CASSPPQGGSQETQYF,TGTGCCAGCTCACCTCCGCAGGGGGGTTCTCAAGAGACCCAGTACTTC
TRBV28,many,TRBJ1-1,TRBD1,CASSPGGGGGTEAFF,TGTGCCAGCAGTCCAGGGGGAGGAGGGGGCACTGAAGCTTTCTTT
TRBV7-3,NA,TRBJ2-3,NA,CASSLGSPDTQYF,TGTGCCAGCAGCTTGGGGAGCCCAGATACGCAGTATTTT
TRBV5-1,many,TRBJ2-2,NA,CASSLTGTGELFF,TGTGCCAGCAGCTTAACGGGCACCGGGGAGCTGTTTTTT
TRBV7-9,many,TRBJ2-7,NA,CASSLIVDRPYEQYF,TGTGCCAGCAGCTTAATAGTAGACAGGCCCTACGAGCAGTACTTC
TRBV30,many,TRBJ2-1,NA,CAWSLAPLSYNEQFF,TGTGCCTGGAGTCTAGCCCCCCTCTCCTACAATGAGCAGTTCTTC
TRBV3-1,many,TRBJ1-1,NA,CASNHLSSNTEAFF,TGTGCCAGCAACCACTTATCATCTAACACTGAAGCTTTCTTT
TRBV6-5,many,TRBJ2-7,NA,CASSDRSYEQYF,TGTGCCAGCAGCGATAGAAGCTACGAGCAGTACTTC
TRBV9,many,TRBJ2-6,NA,CASSGYSGANVLTF,TGTGCCAGCAGCGGCTACTCTGGGGCCAACGTCCTGACTTTC
TRBV5-1,many,TRBJ1-1,NA,CASSSLPGPLSNTEAFF,TGCGCCAGCAGCTCCCTACCGGGGCCACTCTCGAACACTGAAGCTTTCTTT
TRBV6-2/TRBV6-3,many,TRBJ1-1,TRBD1,CASSLVGTAGEAFF,TGTGCCAGCAGTCTAGTCGGGACAGCGGGGGAAGCTTTCTTT
TRBV30,many,TRBJ1-1,TRBD1,CASYRGGNTEAFF,TGTGCCTCCTACAGGGGTGGGAACACTGAAGCTTTCTTT
TRBV5-1,NA,TRBJ2-5,NA,CASSYNSGTGGPGETQYF,TGCGCCAGCAGCTACAACTCCGGGACTGGCGGACCTGGGGAGACCCAGTACTTC
TRBV12-3/TRBV12-4,NA,TRBJ1-2,TRBD1,CAGSPHRGSNYGFTF,TGTGCCGGCAGTCCCCACAGGGGGAGCAACTATGGCTTCACCTTC
TRBV19,many,TRBJ2-2,TRBD2,CASSIPGLAGMGTGELFF,TGTGCCAGTAGTATCCCGGGACTAGCGGGTATGGGCACCGGGGAGCTGTTTTTT
TRBV19,many,TRBJ1-6,NA,CASTTASISPLHF,TGTGCCAGTACCACCGCCTCGATTTCACCCCTCCACTTT
TRBV15,many,TRBJ2-6,TRBD2,CATSRTGGAGANVLTF,TGTGCCACCAGCAGAACGGGGGGTGCTGGGGCCAACGTCCTGACTTTC
TRBV3-1,many,TRBJ1-5,NA,CASSQVGGRQPQHF,TGTGCCAGCAGCCAAGTCGGGGGACGGCAGCCCCAGCATTTT
TRBV7-8,many,TRBJ1-1,NA,CASSFSVNTEAFF,TGTGCCAGCAGCTTCTCCGTGAACACTGAAGCTTTCTTT
TRBV13,many,TRBJ1-1,NA,CASSLAGGGTAFF,TGTGCCAGCAGCTTAGCCGGGGGGGGGACGGCTTTCTTT
TRBV4-1,NA,TRBJ2-3,TRBD2,CASSRPGLAGPSTDTQYF,TGCGCCAGCAGCCGGCCGGGACTAGCGGGACCTAGCACAGATACGCAGTATTTT
TRBV23-1,many,TRBJ2-7,NA,CASSQQDPEQYF,TGCGCCAGCAGTCAACAGGACCCCGAGCAGTACTTC
TRBV28,many,TRBJ2-1,TRBD1,CAIGKGQGFYNEQFF,TGTGCCATCGGGAAGGGACAGGGATTTTACAATGAGCAGTTCTTC
TRBV20-1,many,TRBJ2-7,NA,CSARVTDGAYEQYF,TGCAGTGCTAGAGTAACGGACGGTGCCTACGAGCAGTACTTC
TRBV5-1,many,TRBJ1-1,NA,CASSRTGTNLGTEAFF,TGCGCCAGCAGCCGGACTGGGACAAACCTCGGCACTGAAGCTTTCTTT
TRBV10-3,NA,TRBJ2-5,NA,CAISDLETQCF,TGTGCCATCAGTGATCTAGAGACCCAGTGCTTC
TRBV5-1,many,TRBJ1-4,NA,CASSLTQPNEKLFF,TGCGCCAGCAGCTTAACTCAACCAAATGAAAAACTGTTTTTT
TRBV30,NA,TRBJ2-1,NA,CAWRVGKNEQFF,TGTGCCTGGAGGGTTGGGAAAAATGAGCAGTTCTTC
TRBV11-3,many,TRBJ2-1,NA,CASSPRNEQFF,TGTGCCAGCAGCCCACGCAATGAGCAGTTCTTC